The 2 T cell receptor beta chains given below trace back to one sample, sequenced in a study of blood T cells in healthy people across ages. A second about 7 to 11 cycle PCR used barcoded and J-beta primers. Each CDR3 protein is one row after TCRdb ran MiXCR on the 5' RACE reads. This sample has over 700,000 distinct CDR3 sequences; roughly 50% occur once, and the top ten carry approximately 40%. The sequencing input was blood. All receptors derive from a man of 80 years or more in good health.

This clonotype was seen only a few times. V is TRBV5-1 and J is TRBJ2-1, with unresolved D. There are 16 residues in the CDR3. Germline V gene sequence: CDR1 SGHRS, CDR2 YFSETQ. Trimming stripped 0 bases from V and 0 bases from J, with 10 bases between. CDR3 nucleotide sequence: TGCGCCAGCAGCTTGGAGGCCCACTCCTCCTACAATGAGCAGTTCTTC. Translating it yields CASSLEAHSSYNEQFF.

The rearrangement uses TRBV27 and TRBJ2-2; possible D gene TRBD1, 5 bases. The CDR3 is made up of 16 amino acids. Germline CDR1 MNHEY, CDR2 SMNVEV (reference sequence). The germline V and J ends were trimmed by 8 bases and 3 bases, with 19 bases remaining between them. The CDR3 coding sequence is TGTGCCAGCCCTAGGGGTACAGCTAGGGACACCGGGGAGCTGTTTTTT. It specifies CASPRGTARDTGELFF.